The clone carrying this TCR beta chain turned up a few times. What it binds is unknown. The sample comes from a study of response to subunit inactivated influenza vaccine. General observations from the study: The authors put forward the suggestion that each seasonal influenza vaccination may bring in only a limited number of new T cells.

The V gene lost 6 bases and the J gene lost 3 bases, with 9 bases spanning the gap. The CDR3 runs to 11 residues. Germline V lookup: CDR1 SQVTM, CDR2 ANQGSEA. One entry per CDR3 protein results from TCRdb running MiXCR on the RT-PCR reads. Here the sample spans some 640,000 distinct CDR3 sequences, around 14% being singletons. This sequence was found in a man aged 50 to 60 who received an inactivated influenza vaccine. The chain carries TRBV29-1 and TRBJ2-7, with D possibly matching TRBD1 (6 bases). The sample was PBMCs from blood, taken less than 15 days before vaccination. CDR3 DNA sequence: TGCAGCGTCAACAGGGACTACGAGCAGTACTTC. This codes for CSVNRDYEQYF.